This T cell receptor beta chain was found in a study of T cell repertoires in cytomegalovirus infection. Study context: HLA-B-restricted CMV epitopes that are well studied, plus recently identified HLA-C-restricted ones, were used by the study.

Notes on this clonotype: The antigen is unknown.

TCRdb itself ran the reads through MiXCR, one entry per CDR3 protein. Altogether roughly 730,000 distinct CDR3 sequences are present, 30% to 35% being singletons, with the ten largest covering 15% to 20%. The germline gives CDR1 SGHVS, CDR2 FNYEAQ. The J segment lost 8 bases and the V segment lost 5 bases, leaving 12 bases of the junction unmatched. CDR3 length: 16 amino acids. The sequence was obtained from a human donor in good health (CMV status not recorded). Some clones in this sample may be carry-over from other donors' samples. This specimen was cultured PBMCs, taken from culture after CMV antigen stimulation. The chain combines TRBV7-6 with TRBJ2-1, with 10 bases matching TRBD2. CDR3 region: CASSLSPGLATDEQFF. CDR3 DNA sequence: TGTGCCAGCAGCCTTTCGCCGGGACTAGCGACAGATGAGCAGTTCTTC.